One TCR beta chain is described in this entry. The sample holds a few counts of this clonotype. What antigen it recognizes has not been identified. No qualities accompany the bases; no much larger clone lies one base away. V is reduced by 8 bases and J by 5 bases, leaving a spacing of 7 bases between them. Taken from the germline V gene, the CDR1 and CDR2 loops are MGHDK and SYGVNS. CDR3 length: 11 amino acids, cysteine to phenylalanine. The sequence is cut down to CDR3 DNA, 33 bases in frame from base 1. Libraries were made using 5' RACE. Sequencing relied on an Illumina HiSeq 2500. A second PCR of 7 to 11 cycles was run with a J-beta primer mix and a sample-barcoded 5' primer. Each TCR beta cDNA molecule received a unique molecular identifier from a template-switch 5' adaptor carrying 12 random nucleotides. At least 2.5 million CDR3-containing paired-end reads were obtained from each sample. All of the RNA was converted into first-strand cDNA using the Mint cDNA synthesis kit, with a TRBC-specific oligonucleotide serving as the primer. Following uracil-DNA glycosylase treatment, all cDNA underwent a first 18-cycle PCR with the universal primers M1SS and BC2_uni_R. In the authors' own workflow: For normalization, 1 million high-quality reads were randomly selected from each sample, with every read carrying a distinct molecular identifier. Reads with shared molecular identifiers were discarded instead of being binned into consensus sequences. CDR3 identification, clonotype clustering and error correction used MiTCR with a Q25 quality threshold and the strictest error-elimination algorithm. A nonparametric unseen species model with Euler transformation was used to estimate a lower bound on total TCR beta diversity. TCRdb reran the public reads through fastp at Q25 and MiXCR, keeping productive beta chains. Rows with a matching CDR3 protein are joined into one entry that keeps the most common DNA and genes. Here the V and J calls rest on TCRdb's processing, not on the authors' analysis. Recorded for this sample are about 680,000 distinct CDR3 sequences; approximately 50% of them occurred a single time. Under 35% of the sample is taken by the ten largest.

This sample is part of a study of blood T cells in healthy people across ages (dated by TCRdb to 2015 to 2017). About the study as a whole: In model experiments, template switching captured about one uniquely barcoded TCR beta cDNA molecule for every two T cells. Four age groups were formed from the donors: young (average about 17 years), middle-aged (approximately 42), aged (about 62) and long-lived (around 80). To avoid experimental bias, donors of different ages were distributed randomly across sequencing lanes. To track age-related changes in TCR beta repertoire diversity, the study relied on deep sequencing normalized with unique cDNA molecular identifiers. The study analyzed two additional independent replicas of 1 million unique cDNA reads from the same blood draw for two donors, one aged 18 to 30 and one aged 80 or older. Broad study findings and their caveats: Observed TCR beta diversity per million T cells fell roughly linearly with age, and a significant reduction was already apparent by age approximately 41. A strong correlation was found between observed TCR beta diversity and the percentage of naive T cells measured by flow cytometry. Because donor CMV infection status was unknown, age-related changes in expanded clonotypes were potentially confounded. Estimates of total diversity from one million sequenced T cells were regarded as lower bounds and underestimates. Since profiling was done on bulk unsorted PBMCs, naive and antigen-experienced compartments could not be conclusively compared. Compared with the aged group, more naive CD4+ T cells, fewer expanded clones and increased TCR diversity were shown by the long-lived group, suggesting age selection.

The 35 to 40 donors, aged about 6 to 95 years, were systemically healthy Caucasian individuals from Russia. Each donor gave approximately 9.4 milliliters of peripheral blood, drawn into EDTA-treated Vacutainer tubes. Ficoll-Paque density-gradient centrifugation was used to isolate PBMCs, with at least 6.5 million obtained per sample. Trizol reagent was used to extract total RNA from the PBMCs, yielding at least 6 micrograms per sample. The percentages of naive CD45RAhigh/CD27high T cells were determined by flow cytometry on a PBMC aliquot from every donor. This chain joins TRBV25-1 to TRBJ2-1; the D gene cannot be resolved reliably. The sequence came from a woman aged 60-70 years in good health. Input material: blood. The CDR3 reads CASAWDNEQFF. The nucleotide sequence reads TGTGCCAGCGCCTGGGACAATGAGCAGTTCTTC.